Below, 26 T cell receptor beta chains from the same sample are listed, as sequenced in a study of response to subunit inactivated influenza vaccine. MiXCR was run by TCRdb on the RT-PCR reads, yielding one entry per CDR3 protein. There are hundreds of thousands of distinct CDR3 sequences in the sample; approximately 15% occur only once, and less than 7% lies in the top ten. The material was PBMCs from blood, obtained roughly 2 weeks before vaccination. These receptors all come from a man aged 50-60 years who received an inactivated influenza vaccine.

The J gene is TRBJ2-1, the V gene TRBV7-9; 8 bases are a match to TRBD2. In germline, CDR1 is SEHNR, CDR2 FQNEAQ (reference sequence). This CDR3 comprises 16 residues. Trimming cost V 2 bases and J 5 bases; bases outside gene matches: 8. CDR3 coding DNA: TGTGCCAGCAGCTTAATTACGGGGGGGCCCCACAATGAGCAGTTCTTC. Translating gives CASSLITGGPHNEQFF.

The genes are TRBV7-9 and TRBJ2-3; no reliable D call. The CDR3 extends over 12 amino acids. Germline-derived CDR1 and CDR2 are SEHNR and FQNEAQ (reference sequence). Deletions cut 5 bases from V and 8 bases from J, with 11 bases between. The CDR3 DNA follows: TGTGCCAGCAGCCCCCCCTCGGGTACGCAGTATTTT. Residues: CASSPPSGTQYF.

The chain has TRBV2 and TRBJ2-1; possibly TRBD1 or TRBD2 for D (5 bases each). V gave up 4 bases and J gave up 8 bases, with 15 bases separating them. The CDR3 has 14 amino acids. The germline CDR1 and CDR2 sequences are SNHLY and FYNNEI. The CDR3 loop reads CASSAGTPRDEQFF. CDR3 sequence (DNA): TGTGCCAGCAGTGCGGGGACGCCCAGGGATGAGCAGTTCTTC.

To note about this clonotype: The germline gene is not matched at one end of the junction; a read error may be the cause. This chain links TRBV12-3 or TRBV12-4 with TRBJ2-6, with D possibly being TRBD2 (5 bases). The CDR3 consists of 19 residues. In DNA, the CDR3 is TGTGCCTGCAGTTTAGCGCTGGGCGCCTCCTTCTCTGGGGCCAACGTCCTGACTTTC. Protein sequence: CACSLALGASFSGANVLTF.

The chain carries TRBV3-1 and TRBJ2-2; D tentatively fits TRBD1 or TRBD2 (5 bases each). This CDR3 has 14 residues. Germline lookup yields CDR1 LGHDT and CDR2 YNNKEL (reference sequence). The ends were cut back, 10 bases at V and 0 bases at J, with 12 bases in the middle. This CDR3 reads CATTGPPNTGELFF. DNA of the CDR3: TGTGCCACCACGGGACCCCCGAACACCGGGGAGCTGTTTTTT.

This clonotype was counted many times. The chain joins TRBV5-1 to TRBJ2-2; the match to TRBD2 covers 13 bases. The CDR3 consists of 18 residues. Germline assignment: CDR1 SGHRS and CDR2 YFSETQ. After removal of 4 bases from V and 2 bases from J, the junction contained 8 bases not matched to a gene. CDR3 nucleotide sequence: TGCGCCAGCAGCCTCTGGACTAGCGGGAGAAGCAACACCGGGGAGCTGTTTTTT. Its protein product is CASSLWTSGRSNTGELFF.

This clonotype was counted a few times. The chain is built from TRBV12-3 or TRBV12-4 and TRBJ2-1, with no clear D. Between the trimmed V and J ends, which lost 10 bases and 7 bases, there was a span of 14 bases. The CDR3 is 12 residues long. CDR3 protein: CATENGVNEQFF. In DNA, the CDR3 is TGTGCCACTGAGAACGGTGTGAATGAGCAGTTCTTC.

The chain links TRBV29-1 to TRBJ2-7; D is ambiguous. Germline V CDR1 and CDR2: SQVTM, ANQGSEA. The CDR3 is 12 residues long. Trimming removed 4 bases at V and 2 bases at J, with 9 bases between. The CDR3 sequence is CSVGGTTYEQYF. The CDR3 region has the DNA TGCAGCGTTGGAGGAACCACCTACGAGCAGTACTTC.

This clonotype was counted a few times. This sequence joins TRBV6-1 and TRBJ1-2; D not certain. Per the germline V gene, CDR1 is MNHNS and CDR2 is SASEGT. CDR3 size: 12 residues. Trimming left V 5 bases short and J 6 bases short, with 10 bases between. CDR3 in amino acids: CASSWGMDGYTF. As DNA, the CDR3 is TGTGCCAGCAGTTGGGGTATGGATGGCTACACCTTC.

This clonotype has more than one count but fewer than ten. The rearrangement uses TRBV4-1 and TRBJ2-3; D unresolved. Looked up from germline, CDR1 is MGHRA and CDR2 is YSYEKL. This CDR3 is 14 amino acids long. The V end was cut by 6 bases, the J end by 4 bases, with 14 bases between. The CDR3, as DNA: TGCGCCAGCAGAAGGGCAGCAAGGGCAGATACGCAGTATTTT. Translating it yields CASRRAARADTQYF.

The rearrangement uses TRBV12-3 or TRBV12-4 and TRBJ2-3; D gene unclear. Trimming cost V 6 bases and J 2 bases, with 9 bases left between them. This CDR3 is 13 amino acids long. The CDR3 sequence is CASSRSFTDTQYF. CDR3 sequence (DNA): TGTGCCAGCAGCCGGTCTTTCACAGATACGCAGTATTTT.

This clonotype appeared a few times. V usage is TRBV7-9 and J usage is TRBJ2-1; maybe TRBD2 (5 bases). There are 15 residues in the CDR3. Trimming left V 7 bases short and J 7 bases short, with 20 bases between. Germline V gene lookup returns CDR1 SEHNR and CDR2 FQNEAQ (reference sequence). In nucleotides, the CDR3 is TGTGCCAGCATCCATCGGGGTTTAATAGGGAATGAGCAGTTCTTC. Protein product: CASIHRGLIGNEQFF.

CDR3 sequence reads: CASSLGYWQFF. The CDR3, as DNA: TGTGCCAGCAGCTTAGGGTATTGGCAGTTCTTC. The chain has TRBV7-9 and TRBJ2-1; the D is unclear. The germline V and J ends were trimmed by 1 base and 12 bases, with 7 bases remaining between them. This CDR3 has 11 residues. Germline-derived CDR1 and CDR2 are SEHNR and FQNEAQ (reference sequence).

In its sample, this clonotype was seen a few times. The J gene is TRBJ2-7, the V gene TRBV20-1; TRBD1 aligns across 8 bases. CDR1 and CDR2 from the germline V gene are DFQATT and SNEGSKA (reference sequence). The CDR3 loop spans 12 amino acids. The CDR3 protein is CSLRGRVYEQYF. The CDR3 DNA reads TGCAGCCTCAGGGGGCGCGTCTACGAGCAGTACTTC.

This chain joins TRBV7-2 and TRBJ2-5; a weak D match, TRBD2 (5 bases). The CDR3 contains 14 residues. The germline CDR1 and CDR2 sequences are SGHTA and FQGNSA. With 2 bases removed from V and 0 bases from J, the gap between germline ends came to 7 bases. The CDR3 DNA sequence: TGTGCCAGCAGCTTAAAGCGGTACCAAGAGACCCAGTACTTC. This translates into CASSLKRYQETQYF.

This clonotype has only a few counts. The rearrangement joins TRBV12-3 or TRBV12-4 to TRBJ2-7; 9 bases match TRBD1. The CDR3 loop spans 14 amino acids. V shed 6 bases, J shed 4 bases, and the junction held 7 bases outside the gene matches. CDR3 loop: CASRRGTGKYEQYF. For the CDR3, the DNA is TGTGCCAGCAGGAGGGGGACAGGGAAATACGAGCAGTACTTC.

V gene TRBV7-2 combines with J gene TRBJ2-1; 8 nucleotides line up with TRBD2. V lost 7 bases, J lost 9 bases, and 14 bases stayed unmatched. Germline CDR1 and CDR2: SGHTA and FQGNSA. The CDR3 extends over 15 amino acids. The CDR3 DNA sequence: TGTGCCAGCACCCGAGTAGGGACTAGTCGTGTTGAGCAGTTCTTC. Translation gives CASTRVGTSRVEQFF.

This clonotype came up a few times. The chain recombines TRBV7-9 with TRBJ2-2, with D possibly being TRBD2 (5 bases). This CDR3 is 14 amino acids long. Per germline, CDR1 SEHNR and CDR2 FQNEAQ (reference sequence). The V gene lost 9 bases and the J gene lost 0 bases, with 11 bases spanning the gap. CDR3 sequence (DNA): TGTGCCAGATCTGGGGAGCCGAACACCGGGGAGCTGTTTTTT. Protein sequence: CARSGEPNTGELFF.

The chain uses TRBV7-8 and TRBJ2-5; D uncertain. CDR1 SGHVS and CDR2 FQNEAQ come from the germline V gene. Trimming left V 5 bases short and J 5 bases short, with 15 bases between. This CDR3 has 14 residues. CDR3 protein: CASSPDPNEETQYF. As DNA, the CDR3 is TGTGCCAGCAGCCCGGACCCTAATGAGGAGACCCAGTACTTC.

The table lists this clonotype with a few counts. The chain is built from TRBV12-3 or TRBV12-4 and TRBJ1-5, with TRBD1 matching 9 bases. The V segment lost 6 bases and the J segment 7 bases; nucleotides outside the gene matches: 7. The CDR3 consists of 14 residues. CDR3: CASSNRGREQPQHF. As DNA, the CDR3 is TGTGCCAGCAGCAACAGGGGGCGAGAGCAGCCCCAGCATTTT.

At least ten counts were recorded for this clonotype. This chain uses TRBV29-1 with TRBJ1-6; 7 bases fit TRBD1. V was clipped by 7 bases and J by 14 bases; unmatched bases: 8. Per the germline V gene, CDR1 is SQVTM and CDR2 is ANQGSEA. This CDR3 contains 11 residues. The CDR3 sequence: CSAGQEGSLHF. The CDR3 bases are TGCAGCGCTGGACAGGAGGGTTCCCTCCACTTT.

This clonotype was seen ten or more times. The chain uses TRBV28 and TRBJ2-3; 14 bases line up with TRBD2. The germline gives CDR1 MDHEN, CDR2 SYDVKM. The CDR3 contains 19 residues. Trimming took 1 base from V and 2 from J; bases not matched to a gene: 8. The CDR3 loop reads CASSLSGLAGVSFTDTQYF. The CDR3 nucleotides read TGTGCCAGCAGTTTATCGGGACTAGCGGGGGTTTCGTTCACAGATACGCAGTATTTT.

V gene TRBV16 combines with J gene TRBJ2-2; D not certain. V was cut by 2 bases and J by 8 bases, with 15 bases left in between. Germline V gene data show CDR1 as KGHSY and CDR2 as FQNENV. This CDR3 comprises 15 residues. CDR3 bases: TGTGCCAGCAGCCAAAGAAGGGCGTCTGGAGGGGAGCTGTTTTTT. It codes for CASSQRRASGGELFF.

This clonotype was picked up a small number of times. The rearrangement uses TRBV20-1 and TRBJ2-5, with a tentative D call TRBD2 (6 bases). The CDR3 covers 13 residues. Germline lookup yields CDR1 DFQATT and CDR2 SNEGSKA (reference sequence). The ends were cut back, 2 bases at V and 6 bases at J, with 13 bases in the middle. The CDR3 loop is CSARWAGPQTQYF. The DNA of the CDR3 is TGCAGTGCTAGATGGGCGGGGCCCCAGACCCAGTACTTC.

This clonotype came up many times. The CDR3: CASSYYRDFDYEQYF. The CDR3 DNA reads as TGTGCCAGCAGTTACTACCGGGATTTCGACTACGAGCAGTACTTC. This chain uses TRBV6-5 with TRBJ2-7, with TRBD2 as a possible D gene (5 bases). CDR3 length: 15 amino acids. Trimming left V 1 base short and J 3 bases short, with 13 bases between. Germline V gene sequence: CDR1 MNHEY, CDR2 SVGAGI.

This chain uses TRBV15 with TRBJ2-5; tentative D call: TRBD1 (5 bases). CDR3 length: 16 amino acids. The V end lost 0 bases, the J end lost 0 bases, and 11 bases lay between the germline ends. CDR1 is LNHNV, CDR2 YYDKDF, per germline (reference sequence). The CDR3 DNA sequence: TGTGCCACCAGCAGAGATTGGCCAGGGAACCAAGAGACCCAGTACTTC. This gives the protein CATSRDWPGNQETQYF.